This TCR beta chain was found in a study of CD8 T cells in ankylosing spondylitis. Study results and limitations: Earlier reports found some motif variants in synovial fluid and blood in reactive arthritis. In peripheral blood, disease-linked CD8+ clones occurred at relatively low frequencies. Matched ankylosing spondylitis synovial fluid reportedly contained a significantly enriched population of disease-linked clones. What seemed typical of ankylosing spondylitis blood was a TCR beta motif built from fewer than ten highly homologous variants.

At least ten counts were recorded for this clonotype. Antigen unknown. By quantitative 5'-RACE with molecular barcodes, the TCR beta libraries were made. MiXCR, applied by TCRdb to the 5' RACE reads, yields one record per CDR3 protein. The sample holds roughly 350,000 distinct CDR3 sequences, 8% seen once. Source material: blood, either unsorted or a sorted T cell fraction (not recorded which). The TCR sequence derives from a male donor with ankylosing spondylitis.

This CDR3 reads CASSLNGGTSPFNEQFF. The CDR3 nucleotides read TGTGCCAGCAGCTTAAATGGGGGGACTAGCCCCTTCAATGAGCAGTTCTTC. V usage is TRBV7-2 and J usage is TRBJ2-1; the match to TRBD2 covers 9 bases. The CDR3 is 17 amino acids. Germline values: CDR1 SGHTA, CDR2 FQGNSA. V trimming: 2 bases; J trimming: 6 bases; junction bases outside the gene matches: 11.